These T cell receptor beta chains were read from a single sample in a study of blood T cell repertoires in COVID-19. Measured with immunoSEQ multiplex PCR; TCRdb has only the in-frame clones, and not every one. The sample records roughly 80,000 clones, roughly 86% being singletons. The source material was peripheral blood. Receptor source: a woman in her sixties with acute or convalescent COVID-19. CDR3s include the opening cysteine and the closing phenylalanine or tryptophan. Each record gives: J gene, V gene, clone size, D gene, CDR3 DNA, CDR3 protein. D genes are given only for firm matches. Rows may omit the clone size; those that give it use once, few, many or a size class.

TRBJ2-4	TRBV4-3	-	-	TGCGCCAGCAGCCAAGATAGGAGGACTATCCAGTACTTC	CASSQDRRTIQYF
TRBJ1-5	TRBV2	few	-	TGTGCCAGCAGTGAAATCGAGGATCAGCCCCAGCATTTT	CASSEIEDQPQHF
TRBJ1-5	TRBV6-5	-	TRBD1	TGTGCCAGCAAAGGCGGACAGGGACCTCAGCCCCAGCATTTT	CASKGGQGPQPQHF
TRBJ2-2	TRBV4-1	-	-	TGCGCCAGCAGCCAAGCCCAGTACACCGGGGAGCTGTTTTTT	CASSQAQYTGELFF
TRBJ2-5	TRBV5-4	-	-	TGTGCCAGCAGCTTTTTTAACAGCCTACAAGAGACCCAGTACTTC	CASSFFNSLQETQYF
TRBJ2-7	TRBV12-3/TRBV12-4	-	-	TGTGCCAGCAGTTTAGGACCGGGGGAGCAGTACTTC	CASSLGPGEQYF
TRBJ2-3	TRBV4-3	-	-	TGCGCCAGCAGCCAAGGGGGAGCGGACAGCACAGATACGCAGTATTTT	CASSQGGADSTDTQYF
TRBJ2-7	TRBV11-2	-	TRBD1	TGTGCCGATACGACCTCTGGACAGGGCCATCTCGAGGATTACGAGCAGTACTTC	CADTTSGQGHLEDYEQYF
TRBJ1-5	TRBV19	-	-	TGTGCCAGTAGCCCCCTCGTAGGCGGCGGCAATCAGCCCCAGCATTTT	CASSPLVGGGNQPQHF
TRBJ1-3	TRBV7-2	-	-	TGTGCCAGCAGCTTCCAAGGGGCTGGAAACACCATATATTTT	CASSFQGAGNTIYF
TRBJ1-1	TRBV18	-	-	TGTGCCAGCTCACCGAGCCAGAACACTGAAGCTTTCTTT	CASSPSQNTEAFF
TRBJ1-5	TRBV30	once	-	TGTGCCTGGAGTGTACGAGGGAAACAGCCCCAGCATTTT	CAWSVRGKQPQHF
TRBJ2-5	TRBV5-6	-	TRBD2	TGTGCCAGCAGCTCGGGGGGGCAGGAGACCCAGTACTTC	CASSSGGQETQYF
TRBJ2-7	TRBV18	-	TRBD1	TGTGCCAGCTCACCACGGCAGGGGGAAAAAAAGCAGTACTTC	CASSPRQGEKKQYF
TRBJ1-1	TRBV3-1/TRBV3-2	once	-	TGTGCCAGCAGCCTATTAGGGGGATCTGAAGCTTTCTTT	CASSLLGGSEAFF
TRBJ1-5	TRBV10-3	-	TRBD1	TGTGCCAGCCGGACAGGTAGCAATCAGCCCCAGCATTTT	CASRTGSNQPQHF
TRBJ2-5	TRBV7-2	-	TRBD2	TGTGCCAGCATCCCGGGGGGACTAGCACCGAGCGGGGAGACCCAGTACTTC	CASIPGGLAPSGETQYF
TRBJ2-1	TRBV6-2/TRBV6-3	-	-	TGTGCCAGCAGTTACCCCGAGGGTGACAATGAGCAGTTCTTC	CASSYPEGDNEQFF
TRBJ2-2	TRBV11-2	-	TRBD1	TGTGCCAGCAGCTCGGGACAGGGGGCTTGGACCGGGGAGCTGTTTTTT	CASSSGQGAWTGELFF
TRBJ2-7	TRBV6-6	-	-	TGTGCCAGCAGTTATTTTAGGGGCTACGAGCAGTACTTC	CASSYFRGYEQYF
TRBJ2-2	TRBV14	-	TRBD2	TGTGCCAGCAGGGCTAGCGGATACACCGGGGAGCTGTTTTTT	CASRASGYTGELFF
TRBJ2-3	TRBV10-3	-	-	TGTGCCATCAGGGTGGGGGGGGCCACAGATACGCAGTATTTT	CAIRVGGATDTQYF
TRBJ1-5	TRBV11-1	-	-	TGTGCCAGCAGCCTTGGGGGGGCTAATCAGCCCCAGCATTTT	CASSLGGANQPQHF
TRBJ2-7	TRBV30	-	TRBD1	TGTGCCTGGAGTGCCACAGGGGGTCACGAATACGAGCAGTACTTC	CAWSATGGHEYEQYF
TRBJ2-5	TRBV20-1	-	-	TGCAGTGAACTCGGCCAAGAGACCCAGTACTTC	CSELGQETQYF
TRBJ2-7	TRBV2	-	TRBD2	TGTGCCAGCAGTGAACCACCAGGACTAGCGCTAAAGCAGTACTTC	CASSEPPGLALKQYF
TRBJ1-3	TRBV14	few	-	TGTGCCAGCAGCTTTCCGGGTTCTGGAAACACCATATATTTT	CASSFPGSGNTIYF
TRBJ2-5	TRBV24-1	once	-	TGTGCCACCAGTCTGCCAGGGGAAGAGACCCAGTACTTC	CATSLPGEETQYF
TRBJ2-5	TRBV7-9	-	TRBD2	TGTGCCAGCAGCTTAGGACTAGCGGGGAGAGAGACCCAGTACTTC	CASSLGLAGRETQYF
TRBJ2-5	TRBV7-8	-	TRBD2	TGTGCCAGCAGCTTAGGGGCTAGCGGGAGGCAAGAGACCCAGTACTTC	CASSLGASGRQETQYF
TRBJ2-7	TRBV9	-	TRBD2	TGTGCCAGCAGCGTAGGTGGGGGGGCCTACGAGCAGTACTTC	CASSVGGGAYEQYF
TRBJ2-3	TRBV5-6	-	TRBD2	TGTGCCAGCAACGAAATTAGCGGGGTCCCAGATACGCAGTATTTT	CASNEISGVPDTQYF
TRBJ1-1	TRBV7-2	-	-	TGTGCCAGCAGCTTAGCCCAGACAGAAGCTTTCTTT	CASSLAQTEAFF
TRBJ1-2	TRBV5-4	-	-	TGTGCCAGCAGCCGGGGATCCGACTATGGCTACACCTTC	CASSRGSDYGYTF
TRBJ1-6	TRBV5-1	-	TRBD1	TGCGCCAGCCGGGACAGCACTAATTCACCCCTCCACTTT	CASRDSTNSPLHF
TRBJ1-3	TRBV3-1/TRBV3-2	-	TRBD1	TGTGCCAGCACTCAAATTGGATCCCCCAACAGGGGATCTGGAAACACCATATATTTT	CASTQIGSPNRGSGNTIYF
TRBJ2-2	TRBV19	-	-	TGTGCCAGCGGAGGGCAGGTTAACACCGGGGAGCTGTTTTTT	CASGGQVNTGELFF
TRBJ2-5	TRBV14	-	TRBD2	TGTGCCAGCAGCCCCGGGACTAGCGGGCGAGAGACCCAGTACTTC	CASSPGTSGRETQYF
TRBJ1-4	TRBV6-5	once	-	TGTGCCAGCAGTTACTCGGCAGGGGTAGGGGAAAAACTGTTTTTT	CASSYSAGVGEKLFF
TRBJ2-5	TRBV16	-	-	TGTGCCAGCAGCCAGAGACAGAACCAAGAGACCCAGTACTTC	CASSQRQNQETQYF
TRBJ2-7	TRBV19	-	-	TGTGCCAGTAGTATAAGTGTTGGTAGGGGTTCCCTCTACGAGCAGTACTTC	CASSISVGRGSLYEQYF
TRBJ2-1	TRBV18	-	TRBD2	TGTGCCAGCTCACCACCGGGACTAGTCGTGCGGCAGAATGAGCAGTTCTTC	CASSPPGLVVRQNEQFF
TRBJ2-7	TRBV28	-	-	TGTGCCAGCATACAGGGCGAGTCTTACGAGCAGTACTTC	CASIQGESYEQYF
TRBJ1-4	TRBV28	-	TRBD1	TGTGCCAGCGAGGGGACAGGGACGACGTTTAATGAAAAACTGTTTTTT	CASEGTGTTFNEKLFF
TRBJ1-1	TRBV4-1	-	-	TGCGCCAGCAGCCAAGTGAGGGAGAACACTGAAGCTTTCTTT	CASSQVRENTEAFF
TRBJ1-6	TRBV18	-	TRBD1	TGTGCCAGCTCACGAGGAGGGGTCGGACAGGATTCACCCCTCCACTTT	CASSRGGVGQDSPLHF
TRBJ2-3	TRBV7-9	once	TRBD1	TGTGCCAGCAGCTTAAAGGCGGGCCAGGGGGCTTCAGATACGCAGTATTTT	CASSLKAGQGASDTQYF
TRBJ1-2	TRBV11-1	-	TRBD1	TGTGCCAGCAGCTCCCCGACAGGGAATGGCTACACCTTC	CASSSPTGNGYTF
TRBJ2-4	TRBV5-6	-	-	TGTGCCAGCAGCTTCAGGGGCCTAGCCAAAAACATTCAGTACTTC	CASSFRGLAKNIQYF
TRBJ1-1	TRBV5-1	-	-	TGCGCCAGCAGGTCGGGGGTTGACACTGAAGCTTTCTTT	CASRSGVDTEAFF
TRBJ2-1	TRBV6-4	-	-	TGTGCCAGCAGTGACGCACAGGGGAGGAAGTTCTTC	CASSDAQGRKFF
TRBJ2-3	TRBV7-2	few	TRBD2	TGTGCCAGCAGCCCGAGGGGCGGGGGAGGCACAGATACGCAGTATTTT	CASSPRGGGGTDTQYF